Listed here are 6 T cell receptor beta chains from one sample, sequenced in a study of STAT5B mutations in CD4+ large granular lymphocyte leukemia. Profiled with immunoSEQ multiplex PCR; TCRdb holds only in-frame clones, not every one. The sample contains tens of thousands of clones, 65% to 90% of which appear only once. Material for sequencing was CD4+ T cells from blood buffy coats. The receptors stem from a human donor in good health.

The rearrangement joins TRBV6-5 to TRBJ2-1, with D hard to call. V lost 2 bases to trimming and J lost 7 bases, with 9 bases between them. Germline-derived CDR1 and CDR2 are MNHEY and SVGAGI. This CDR3 contains 13 residues. CDR3 residues: CASSYRSSNEQFF. The CDR3 DNA follows: TGTGCCAGCAGTTACCGGTCTTCTAATGAGCAGTTCTTC.

The J gene is TRBJ2-4, the V gene TRBV7-8; 7 nucleotides match TRBD1. With 5 bases clipped from V and 6 bases from J, the junction kept 13 bases outside the gene matches. The germline gives CDR1 SGHVS, CDR2 FQNEAQ. The CDR3 runs 16 residues. The CDR3 protein is CASSRTGPEVGNIQYF. CDR3 DNA: TGTGCCAGCAGCAGGACAGGCCCCGAGGTCGGAAACATTCAGTACTTC.

This rearrangement joins TRBV10-3 to TRBJ1-5, with 8 bases aligning to TRBD1. The J segment lost 0 bases and the V segment lost 3 bases, leaving 1 base of the junction unmatched. The CDR3 extends over 15 amino acids. Germline loops: CDR1 ENHRY, CDR2 SYGVKD. The DNA for the CDR3 is TGTGCCATCAGTGACGACAGGGGTAGCAATCAGCCCCAGCATTTT. Encoded protein: CAISDDRGSNQPQHF.

A single count supports this clone. The CDR3: CASRLPLAGGPDTQYF. The CDR3 DNA reads TGTGCCAGCAGGTTACCCTTAGCGGGAGGGCCGGATACGCAGTATTTT. This chain connects TRBV28 to TRBJ2-3; 11 positions agree with TRBD2. V was clipped by 6 bases and J by 6 bases; unmatched bases: 11. This CDR3 has 16 residues. Germline V CDR1 and CDR2: MDHEN, SYDVKM. Looking up the rest from reference TRBV28 and TRBJ2-3 gives the full variable domain: DVKVTQSSRYLVKRTGEKVFLECVQDMDHENMFWYRQDPGLGLRLIYFSYDVKMKEKGDIPEGYSVSREKKERFSLILESASTNQTSMYLCASRLPLAGGPDTQYFGPGTRLTVL.

This chain connects TRBV5-8 to TRBJ2-1; 11 bases agree with TRBD2. There are 16 residues in the CDR3. CDR1 and CDR2 from the germline V gene are SGHTS and YDEGEE. V was pared by 4 bases and J by 3 bases, with 6 bases of the junction left unmatched. The CDR3 is CASSETSGGFYNEQFF. The DNA of the CDR3 is TGTGCCAGCAGCGAAACTAGCGGGGGATTCTACAATGAGCAGTTCTTC.

The rearrangement joins TRBV10-3 to TRBJ1-6; 7 bases match TRBD1. CDR1 and CDR2 (germline): ENHRY, SYGVKD. V lost 5 bases to trimming and J lost 6 bases; unmatched junction nucleotides: 1. This CDR3 is 13 amino acids long. The DNA of the CDR3 is TGTGCCATCAGTTACAGGGGTAATTCACCCCTCCACTTT. Protein: CAISYRGNSPLHF.